Here is one T cell receptor (beta chain) with its context. Its specificity is not known. Libraries were prepared by immunoSEQ multiplex PCR; TCRdb keeps only in-frame clonotypes and omits some of them. This table has 65,000 to 75,000 clones, 87% appearing once. V dropped 5 bases and J dropped 5 bases, with 12 bases sitting between them. The CDR3 totals 13 residues. Per germline, CDR1 MNHNY and CDR2 SVGAGI (reference sequence). The sample originates from a study of OX40 agonist ivuxolimab in advanced cancers. Looking at the study overall: Ivuxolimab is an agonistic anti-OX40 (CD134) antibody, and patients were treated with it.

Study-wide findings and caveats: On average, CD8+ T cells showed a greater number of expanded clones than CD4+. The CD4+ and CD8+ T cells in the blood had expanded clonally by week 6 at 0.1 to 3.0 mg/kg.

The rearrangement joins TRBV6-6 to TRBJ2-5; perhaps TRBD1 as D (6 bases). The source of this sequence is an adult with an advanced solid tumor such as melanoma, head and neck, liver or kidney cancer. The sample was CD4+ or CD8+ T cells sorted from blood, taken in a trial of the OX40 agonist ivuxolimab. The CDR3 nucleotides read TGTGCCAGCAGTGGACAGTTCGGTGAGACCCAGTACTTC. It specifies CASSGQFGETQYF.